This T cell receptor (beta chain) was captured in a study of technical replicates of blood from a handful of donors (dated by TCRdb to 2017 to 2019). As to this clone: No cognate antigen has been identified for it. Base qualities are not recorded, but no much larger clone differs from it by a single base.

Library construction relied on the immunoSEQ multiplex PCR assay. What TCRdb holds here is the immuneACCESS table cut down to in-frame rearrangements. Part of the clones is not present; checked against another copy, under half of the missing clones reflect an unresolved V gene, and the others are unexplained. The sample records about 66,000 clones, approximately 90% of which are singletons. The ten most abundant clones make up 4.5% to 5% of the sample. Relative to germline, V is 2 bases shorter and J is 2 bases shorter, with 12 bases between their ends. CDR1 and CDR2 were assigned from the germline V gene as SGHTA and FQGNSA. There are 15 amino acids in the CDR3, from cysteine to phenylalanine inclusive. CDR3 DNA is the only sequence kept; it has 45 bases, read in frame from the first base.

The chain is encoded by TRBV7-2 joined to TRBJ1-2; TRBD1 might be the D gene, on 5 matching bases. Sequencing was carried out using PBMCs. The sequence derives from a human donor in good health. Some clones in this sample may be carry-over from other donors' samples. CDR3 protein: CASSLPAGGNYGYTF. The DNA sequence is given as TGTGCCAGCAGCTTACCTGCTGGGGGGAACTATGGCTACACCTTC.